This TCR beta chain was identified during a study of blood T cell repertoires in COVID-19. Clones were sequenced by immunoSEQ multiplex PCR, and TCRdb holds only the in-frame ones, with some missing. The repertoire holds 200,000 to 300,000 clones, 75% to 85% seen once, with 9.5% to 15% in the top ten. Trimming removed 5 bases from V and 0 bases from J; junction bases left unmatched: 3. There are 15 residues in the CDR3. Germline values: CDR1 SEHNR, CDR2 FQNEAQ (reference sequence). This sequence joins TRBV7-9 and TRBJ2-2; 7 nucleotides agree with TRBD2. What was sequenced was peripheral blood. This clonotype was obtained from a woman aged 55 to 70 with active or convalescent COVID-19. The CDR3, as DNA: TGTGCCAGCAGCCCGGGGGGAGCGAACACCGGGGAGCTGTTTTTT. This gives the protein CASSPGGANTGELFF.